This entry describes one T cell receptor (beta chain). Germline V gene sequence: CDR1 SGHNT, CDR2 YYREEE (reference sequence). With 3 bases removed from V and 2 bases from J, the gap between germline ends came to 11 bases. The CDR3 covers 14 residues. The sequenced template was cDNA made from the entire isolated RNA. The table came from immunoSEQ multiplex PCR; TCRdb's copy has only in-frame clones and leaves some out. The sample contains about 900,000 clones, under 20% of which appear only once. This sample stems from a study of beta chain features in type 1 diabetes. The clonotype comes from a young woman in good health. J is TRBJ2-5 and V is TRBV5-4; D uncertain. The sequencing input was naive CD4+ T cells from blood. CDR3 sequence reads: CASSSPRRQETQYF. For the CDR3, the DNA is TGTGCCAGCAGCTCCCCTAGGAGACAAGAGACCCAGTACTTC.